This T cell receptor beta chain was retrieved from a study of T cell responses to AZD1222 COVID-19 vaccine. Study results and limitations: CD4 TCRs linked to vaccination spanned spike, dominating at 160-218 and 743-854.

Clones were sequenced by immunoSEQ multiplex PCR, and TCRdb holds only the in-frame ones, with some missing. Of approximately 79,000 clones listed, 80% to 90% are singletons. Germline-derived CDR1 and CDR2 are SGHDN and FVKESK. The J segment lost 8 bases and the V segment lost 4 bases, leaving 7 bases of the junction unmatched. The CDR3 covers 14 residues. This clone came up a few times. Its specificity is not known. Sample: peripheral blood, taken on day 0 of AZD1222 vaccination. The source is an adult in good health. V gene TRBV14 combines with J gene TRBJ2-2; 7 bases are a match to TRBD1. The CDR3 is CASSPQRGQGELFF. The CDR3 DNA follows: TGTGCCAGCAGCCCCCAGAGGGGGCAAGGGGAGCTGTTTTTT. The variable domain in full, with the rest retrieved from reference TRBV14 and TRBJ2-2, is EAGVTQFPSHSVIEKGQTVTLRCDPISGHDNLYWYRRVMGKEIKFLLHFVKESKQDESGMPNNRFLAERTGGTYSTLKVQPAELEDSGVYFCASSPQRGQGELFFGEGSRLTVL.